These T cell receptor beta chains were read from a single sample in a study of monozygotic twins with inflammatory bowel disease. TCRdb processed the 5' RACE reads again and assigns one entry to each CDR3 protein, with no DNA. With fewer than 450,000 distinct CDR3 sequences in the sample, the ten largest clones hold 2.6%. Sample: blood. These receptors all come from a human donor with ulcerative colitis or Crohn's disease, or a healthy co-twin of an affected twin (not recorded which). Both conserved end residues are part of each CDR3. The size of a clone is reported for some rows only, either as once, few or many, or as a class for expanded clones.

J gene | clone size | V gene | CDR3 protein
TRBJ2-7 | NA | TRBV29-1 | CSVTQGSIEQYF
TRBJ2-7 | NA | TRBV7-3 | CASSRASGGPYEQYF
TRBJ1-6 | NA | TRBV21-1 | CASSKDGTGGSSSYEHNSPLHF
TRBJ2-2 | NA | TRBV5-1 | CASSPVWTGSNTGELFF
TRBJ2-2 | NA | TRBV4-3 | CASSQEVRGANTGELFF
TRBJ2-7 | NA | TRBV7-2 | CASSPYRGVKYEQYF
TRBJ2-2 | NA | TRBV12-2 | CASRTKTGGLVDTGELFF
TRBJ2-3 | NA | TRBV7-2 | CASSLSRSTTDTQYF
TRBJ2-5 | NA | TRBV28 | CASSLLGQGARETQYF
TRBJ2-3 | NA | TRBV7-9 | CASSLALGGRTDTQYF
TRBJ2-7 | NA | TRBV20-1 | CSARRARAYEQYF
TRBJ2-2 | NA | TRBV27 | CASSPGQGGTGELFF
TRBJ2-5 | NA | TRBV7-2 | CASSFSSGGLSETQYF
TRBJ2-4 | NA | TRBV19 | CASRDRLAKNIQYF
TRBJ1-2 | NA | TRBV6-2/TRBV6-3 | CASNHDPRTGGLPVYGYTF
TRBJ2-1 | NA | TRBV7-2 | CASSLGPFSGSEQFF
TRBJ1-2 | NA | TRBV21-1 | CASSKPHRDKGYGYTF
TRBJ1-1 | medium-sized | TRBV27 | CASSLDKSTEAFF